This entry is about one T cell receptor (beta chain). The entry originates in a study of cytomegalovirus exposure and HLA in healthy donors. The PCR used 60 Vbeta and 13 Jbeta primers. Some clones are missing from TCRdb's copy, which holds only in-frame ones; the method was immunoSEQ multiplex PCR. This sample has approximately 110,000 clones, with approximately 78% found just once. Trimming stripped 1 base from V and 2 bases from J, with 11 bases between. This CDR3 comprises 16 residues. The V gene's germline CDR1 is SGHVS and CDR2 FQNEAQ. This TCR was recovered from a young woman in good health and CMV-seronegative. Material: PBMCs. The chain uses TRBV7-8 and TRBJ2-2, with D possibly being TRBD2 (7 bases). The CDR3 nucleotides read TGTGCCAGCAGCTTAGGCGGGGGCGTTAACACCGGGGAGCTGTTTTTT. Protein sequence: CASSLGGGVNTGELFF.